The clone carrying this TCR beta chain was picked up a small number of times. The antigen is undetermined. Produced via immunoSEQ multiplex PCR; TCRdb's table is partial and in-frame only. The sample has about 25,000 clones, 69% seen once. The data originate from a study of vaccination effects on CD4 cells after COVID-19. Study observations and caveats: Clones induced by infection and by vaccine showed marked clonal contraction late after vaccination.

Per the germline V gene, CDR1 is SGHRS and CDR2 is YFSETQ. Trimming removed 5 bases from V and 9 bases from J, with 12 bases in between. This CDR3 has 13 residues. Sequencing followed a ViraFEST assay step that expanded antigen-specific CD4+ T cells with viral peptide pools. After roughly ten days in culture, the CD4+ T cells were isolated. Every participant took two doses of the BNT162b2 or mRNA-1273 vaccine. Vaccinated recipients, who were negative for nucleocapsid antibodies, had no history of SARS-CoV-2 infection. For each well, two million PBMC were cultured with around 10 IU/ml IL-2 and 8 to 10 ug/ml peptides.

The material was CD4+ T cells from PBMCs cultured with SARS-CoV-2 spike peptides, obtained after COVID-19 vaccination. V gene TRBV5-1 combines with J gene TRBJ1-6; D remains ambiguous. This receptor was obtained from a human donor who received a COVID-19 vaccine. The CDR3 region has the DNA TGCGCCAGCAGTCCAGCCTCGGGTTCACCCCTCCACTTT. As protein: CASSPASGSPLHF.